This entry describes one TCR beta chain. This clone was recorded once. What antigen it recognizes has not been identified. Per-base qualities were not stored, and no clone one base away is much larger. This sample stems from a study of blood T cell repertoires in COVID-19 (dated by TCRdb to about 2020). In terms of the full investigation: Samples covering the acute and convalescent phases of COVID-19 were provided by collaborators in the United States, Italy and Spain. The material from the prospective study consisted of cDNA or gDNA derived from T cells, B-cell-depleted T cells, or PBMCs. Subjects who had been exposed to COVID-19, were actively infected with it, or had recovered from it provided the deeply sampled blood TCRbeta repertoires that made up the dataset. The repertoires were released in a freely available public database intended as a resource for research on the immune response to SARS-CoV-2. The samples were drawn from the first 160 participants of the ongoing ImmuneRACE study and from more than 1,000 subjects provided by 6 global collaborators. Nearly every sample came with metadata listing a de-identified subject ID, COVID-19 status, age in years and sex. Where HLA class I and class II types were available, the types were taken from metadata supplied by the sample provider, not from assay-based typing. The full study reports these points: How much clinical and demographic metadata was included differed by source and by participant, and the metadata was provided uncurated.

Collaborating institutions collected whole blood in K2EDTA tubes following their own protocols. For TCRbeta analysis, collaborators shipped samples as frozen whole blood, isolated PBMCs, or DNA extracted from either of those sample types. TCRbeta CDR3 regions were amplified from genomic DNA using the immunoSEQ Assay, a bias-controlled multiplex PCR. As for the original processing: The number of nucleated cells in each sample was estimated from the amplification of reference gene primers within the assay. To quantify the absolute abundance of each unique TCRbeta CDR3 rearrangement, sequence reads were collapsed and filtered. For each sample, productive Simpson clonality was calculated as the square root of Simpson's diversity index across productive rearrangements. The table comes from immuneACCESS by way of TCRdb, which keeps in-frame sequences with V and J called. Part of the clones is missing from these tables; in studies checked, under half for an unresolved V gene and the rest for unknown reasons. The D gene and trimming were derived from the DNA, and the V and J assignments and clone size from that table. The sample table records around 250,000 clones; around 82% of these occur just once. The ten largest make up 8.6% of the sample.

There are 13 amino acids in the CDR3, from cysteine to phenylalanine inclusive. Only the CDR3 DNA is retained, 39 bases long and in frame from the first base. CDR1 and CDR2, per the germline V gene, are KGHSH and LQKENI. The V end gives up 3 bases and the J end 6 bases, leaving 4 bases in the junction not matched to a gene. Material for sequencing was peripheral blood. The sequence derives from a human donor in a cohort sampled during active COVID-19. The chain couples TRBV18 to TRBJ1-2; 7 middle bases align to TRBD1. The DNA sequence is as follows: TGTGCCAGCTCACCGGGGACAGTTAATGGCTACACCTTC. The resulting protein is CASSPGTVNGYTF.